This T cell receptor (beta chain) was recorded in a study of blood T cell repertoires in COVID-19. This clone is labeled medium-sized. The length of the CDR3 is 15 residues. The germline gives CDR1 SGDLS, CDR2 YYNGEE. The V end was cut by 0 bases, the J end by 1 base, with 7 bases between. Produced via immunoSEQ multiplex PCR; TCRdb's table is partial and in-frame only. Seen here are a few hundred thousand clones, around 87% observed once, and the top ten hold more than 1.5%. This chain links TRBV9 with TRBJ2-2, with D perhaps matching TRBD1 (5 bases). Sequencing was performed on PBMCs or T cells enriched from blood (not recorded which). This sequence was found in a man aged 35 to 55 in a cohort exposed to, infected with or recovered from COVID-19 (not recorded which). The CDR3 reads CASSVAGQNTGELFF. As DNA, the CDR3 is TGTGCCAGCAGCGTAGCTGGACAGAACACCGGGGAGCTGTTTTTT.